The 3 T cell receptor beta chains below come from one sample, sequenced in a study of human T cells and chemical hapten exposure. TCRdb re-called the RACE reads through MiXCR, storing one row per CDR3 protein. The sample includes roughly 380,000 distinct CDR3 sequences, roughly 5% of them seen just once. Stated time point: pre-sensitization, week 0. The sample's treatment: therapeutic diphenylcyclopropenone sensitization with weekly scalp DPC. The specimen was whole blood, collected in connection with sensitization to the hapten diphenylcyclopropenone (DPC). The receptors here all came from a woman aged 45-65 years with alopecia areata. Some clones in this sample may be carry-over from other donors' samples.

This clonotype showed up just a few times. The J gene is TRBJ1-2, the V gene TRBV7-9, with D possibly matching TRBD1 (6 bases). The CDR3 is 14 amino acids. CDR1 SEHNR and CDR2 FQNEAQ come from the germline V gene (reference sequence). The V and J ends lost 5 bases and 4 bases respectively, with 14 bases between them. CDR3 region: CASSRPGASYGYTF. The CDR3 region has the DNA TGTGCCAGCAGCCGTCCGGGGGCGAGCTATGGCTACACCTTC.

This clonotype came up many times. The rearrangement links TRBV27 to TRBJ1-5; D uncertain. Germline values: CDR1 MNHEY, CDR2 SMNVEV (reference sequence). V shed 2 bases and J shed 4 bases, with 9 bases lying between them. CDR3 size: 14 residues. The CDR3 DNA follows: TGTGCCAGCAGTTTAGCTGGGATTAATCAGCCCCAGCATTTT. This encodes CASSLAGINQPQHF.

The CDR3 DNA reads as TGTGCCAGCACCCCAAGGGGCGGGGGGGCCCACAATGAGCAGTTCTTC. Encoded protein: CASTPRGGGAHNEQFF. The chain has TRBV2 and TRBJ2-1; TRBD2 agrees at 9 bases. V was clipped by 7 bases and J by 5 bases; unmatched bases: 12. Germline CDR1 reads SNHLY; CDR2 reads FYNNEI. This CDR3 comprises 16 residues.